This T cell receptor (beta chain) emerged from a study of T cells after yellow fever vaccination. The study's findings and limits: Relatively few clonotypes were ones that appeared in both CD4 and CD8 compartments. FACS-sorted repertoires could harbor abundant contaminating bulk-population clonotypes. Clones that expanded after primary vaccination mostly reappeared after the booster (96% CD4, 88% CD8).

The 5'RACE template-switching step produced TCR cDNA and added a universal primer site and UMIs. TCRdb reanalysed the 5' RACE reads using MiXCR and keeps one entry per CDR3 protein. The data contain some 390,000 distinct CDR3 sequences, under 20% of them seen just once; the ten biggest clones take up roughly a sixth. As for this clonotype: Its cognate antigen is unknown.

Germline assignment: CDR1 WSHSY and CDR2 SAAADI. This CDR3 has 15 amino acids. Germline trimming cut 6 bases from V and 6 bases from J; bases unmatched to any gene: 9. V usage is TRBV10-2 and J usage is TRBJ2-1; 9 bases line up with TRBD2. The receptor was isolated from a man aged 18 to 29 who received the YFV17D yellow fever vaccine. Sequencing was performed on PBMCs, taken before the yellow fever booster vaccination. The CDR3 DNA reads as TGCGCCAGCAGCGGTAGCGGGGGCCGTAGCAATGAGCAGTTCTTC. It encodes CASSGSGGRSNEQFF.